This paragraph covers one T cell receptor (beta chain) sequence. The antigen is undetermined. Treatment: 19 received Ad26.COV2.S at low or high dose, single or two shots; 5 received placebo; per-sample allocation not given. Sampling was performed 63 days after the first vaccine or placebo injection. These data are taken from a study of Ad26.COV2.S vaccination and SARS-CoV-2 variants. Whole-study results and caveats: Researchers cautioned that TCR breadth and depth analyses may have underestimated total T cell responses. People who got the vaccine or the placebo had similar non-spike TCR breadth.

CDR1 and CDR2 from the germline V gene are MNHNS and SASEGT. The V end was cut by 1 base, the J end by 3 bases, with 6 bases between. The CDR3 contains 13 residues. Produced via immunoSEQ multiplex PCR; TCRdb's table is partial and in-frame only. Among fewer than 600,000 clones, 80% to 90% were seen once, and the ten largest hold 1.7%. The clonotype originates from a person aged 18-60 years who received the Ad26.COV2.S COVID-19 vaccine or a placebo. The V gene is TRBV6-1, the J gene TRBJ1-2; the D is unclear. This sample comprised peripheral blood, obtained in a trial of Ad26.COV2.S vaccine versus placebo. The CDR3, as DNA: TGTGCCAGCAGTGAAGTTATAGACTATGGCTACACCTTC. This sequence encodes CASSEVIDYGYTF.